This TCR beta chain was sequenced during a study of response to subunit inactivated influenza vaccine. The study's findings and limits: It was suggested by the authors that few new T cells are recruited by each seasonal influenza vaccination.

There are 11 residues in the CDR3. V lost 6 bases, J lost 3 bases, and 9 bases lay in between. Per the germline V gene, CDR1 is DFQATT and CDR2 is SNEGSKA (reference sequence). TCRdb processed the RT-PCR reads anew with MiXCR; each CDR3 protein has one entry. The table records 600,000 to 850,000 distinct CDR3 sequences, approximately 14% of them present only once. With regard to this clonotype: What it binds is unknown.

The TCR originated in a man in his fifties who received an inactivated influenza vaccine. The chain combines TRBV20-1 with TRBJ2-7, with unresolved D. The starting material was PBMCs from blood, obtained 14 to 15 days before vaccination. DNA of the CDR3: TGCAGTGCCGTAGACAACTACGAGCAGTACTTC. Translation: CSAVDNYEQYF.